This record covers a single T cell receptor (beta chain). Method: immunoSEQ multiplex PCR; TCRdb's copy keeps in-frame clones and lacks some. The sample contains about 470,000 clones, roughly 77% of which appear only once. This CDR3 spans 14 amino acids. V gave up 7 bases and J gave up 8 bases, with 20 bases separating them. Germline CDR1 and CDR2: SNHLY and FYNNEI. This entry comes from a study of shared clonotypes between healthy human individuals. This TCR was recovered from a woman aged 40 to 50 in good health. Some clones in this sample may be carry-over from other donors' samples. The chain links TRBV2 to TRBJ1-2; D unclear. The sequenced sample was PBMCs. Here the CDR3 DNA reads TGTGCCAGCACCAGGCCGAATCCCCTAGTAGGCTACACCTTC. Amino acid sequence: CASTRPNPLVGYTF.